These T cell receptor beta chains were read from a single sample in a study of T cells in Graves' hyperthyroidism and ophthalmopathy. TCRdb reprocessed the multiplex PCR reads via MiXCR and lists one record per CDR3 protein. The data contain around 540,000 distinct CDR3 sequences, about half of them seen just once; the ten biggest clones take up about 7.8%. The sample taken for sequencing was peripheral blood or thyroid tissue (not recorded which). The receptors come from a woman in her late teens or twenties with Graves' hyperthyroidism. The CDR3 runs from the conserved cysteine through the conserved F or W. The D gene is left open where the match is weak. Clone sizes are given selectively: once, few, many, or a class where the clone is expanded.

>TRBJ2-5|few|15|TRBV9|-
CASSHYTDEMETQYF
TGTGCCAGCAGCCACTACACGGACGAGATGGAGACCCAGTACTTC
>TRBJ1-6|-|13|TRBV6-5|-
CAISSSTGSPLHF
TGTGCCATCAGTTCCTCGACGGGTTCACCCCTCCACTTT
>TRBJ1-4|few|17|TRBV12-3/TRBV12-4|-
CASSLAPYGMANEKLFF
TGTGCCAGCAGTTTAGCCCCGTACGGGATGGCTAATGAAAAACTGTTTTTT
>TRBJ1-1|-|14|TRBV19|-
CASSFRELNTEAFF
TGTGCCAGTAGTTTCAGGGAGCTGAACACTGAAGCTTTCTTT
>TRBJ1-2|many|12|TRBV20-1|-
CSASRPGPGYTF
TGCAGTGCTAGCCGCCCGGGGCCAGGCTACACCTTC
>TRBJ2-5|-|13|TRBV7-2|TRBD2
CASSREGQETQYF
TGTGCCAGCAGCCGGGAGGGCCAAGAGACCCAGTACTTC
>TRBJ2-5|few|13|TRBV12-5|-
CATSLLGSETQYF
TGTGCTACCAGCCTGCTCGGATCAGAGACCCAGTACTTC
>TRBJ2-5|-|16|TRBV4-2|TRBD1
CASSGQGQGSRETQYF
TGTGCCAGCAGCGGACAGGGACAGGGGAGTAGGGAGACCCAGTACTTC
>TRBJ2-7|-|14|TRBV6-5|-
CASSFAERSYEQYF
TGTGCCAGCAGTTTCGCAGAAAGGTCCTACGAGCAGTACTTC
>TRBJ2-3|once|13|TRBV29-1|-
CSVEEVNTDTQYF
TGCAGCGTTGAGGAAGTTAACACAGATACGCAGTATTTT
>TRBJ1-2|-|14|TRBV25-1|-
CASSTSGSFRGYTF
TGTGCCAGCAGTACCTCAGGGTCCTTTCGGGGCTACACCTTC
>TRBJ1-5|-|14|TRBV15|TRBD1
CATSRSDRDQPQHF
TGTGCCACCAGCAGATCAGACAGGGATCAGCCCCAGCATTTT
>TRBJ2-7|-|17|TRBV24-1|TRBD1
CATSDLTGGLSSYEQYF
TGTGCCACCAGTGATTTGACAGGGGGCCTTAGCTCCTACGAGCAGTACTTC
>TRBJ2-5|-|13|TRBV7-2|-
CASTPGTEETQYF
TGTGCCAGCACCCCCGGGACTGAAGAGACCCAGTACTTC
>TRBJ1-2|-|13|TRBV6-2/TRBV6-3|TRBD1
CASSYPGQLGYTF
TGTGCCAGCAGTTACCCGGGACAGTTAGGCTACACCTTC
>TRBJ2-2|-|16|TRBV25-1|-
CATSDPPPTNTGELFF
TGTGCCACCAGTGATCCGCCACCAACGAACACCGGGGAGCTGTTTTTT
>TRBJ1-3|many|14|TRBV29-1|-
CSVDDPGLGNTIYF
TGCAGCGTTGATGATCCGGGACTGGGAAACACCATATATTTT
>TRBJ2-5|-|16|TRBV10-3|TRBD2
CAISEMGGSRRETQYF
TGTGCCATCAGTGAAATGGGCGGGAGTAGGCGAGAGACCCAGTACTTC
>TRBJ2-7|-|15|TRBV7-2|TRBD2
CASSPHRDYSYEQYF
TGTGCCAGCAGCCCACATCGGGACTATTCCTACGAGCAGTACTTC
>TRBJ2-7|-|14|TRBV7-2|TRBD2
CASSTSGRSYEQNF
TGTGCCAGCAGCACTAGCGGGAGATCCTACGAGCAGAACTTC
>TRBJ1-5|once|16|TRBV24-1|TRBD1
CATCEGTGGSNQPQHF
TGTGCCACCTGTGAAGGGACAGGGGGGAGCAATCAGCCCCAGCATTTT
>TRBJ2-7|-|16|TRBV2|TRBD2
CASSEARLARKVEQYF
TGTGCCAGCAGTGAAGCAAGACTAGCGCGCAAAGTCGAGCAGTACTTC
>TRBJ2-5|few|11|TRBV7-9|TRBD2
CASSARDYLLF
TGTGCCAGCAGCGCCCGGGACTACCTGCTCTTC
>TRBJ2-2|many|12|TRBV24-1|-
CATSSHTGELFF
TGTGCCACCAGTTCTCACACCGGGGAGCTGTTTTTT
>TRBJ1-5|-|13|TRBV20-1|-
CSAGGALNQPQHF
TGCAGTGCTGGAGGTGCCCTCAATCAGCCCCAGCATTTT
>TRBJ2-7|many|10|TRBV2|-
CASRRYEQYF
TGTGCCAGCAGGAGGTACGAGCAGTACTTC
>TRBJ1-6|-|13|TRBV15|-
CATSRDPGAPLHF
TGTGCCACCAGCAGAGATCCGGGGGCACCCCTCCACTTT
>TRBJ1-2|few|14|TRBV20-1|TRBD1
CSARDPGTVYGYTF
TGCAGTGCTAGAGATCCCGGGACAGTCTATGGCTACACCTTC
>TRBJ1-5|many|14|TRBV10-2|TRBD1
CASTMTGLNQPQHF
TGCGCCAGCACTATGACAGGGCTCAATCAGCCCCAGCATTTT
>TRBJ2-5|-|16|TRBV20-1|-
CSARDHNRAFQETQYF
TGCAGTGCTAGAGATCACAACCGAGCGTTCCAGGAGACCCAGTACTTC
>TRBJ1-2|many|15|TRBV7-9|TRBD1
CASSLADRPLYGYTF
TGTGCCAGCAGCTTAGCGGACAGGCCCCTCTATGGCTACACCTTC
>TRBJ2-5|-|21|TRBV24-1|TRBD2
CATRPGLAGVKGLRPLETQYF
TGTGCCACCCGACCGGGACTAGCGGGGGTTAAAGGGCTCAGACCTCTGGAGACCCAGTACTTC